What follows describes a single T cell receptor (beta chain). Its binding antigen is unknown. No base-level quality is on record; no much larger clone is a single base apart. These data come from a study of blood T cells in healthy people across ages (dated by TCRdb to about 2015). Looking at the study overall: In model experiments, template switching captured about one uniquely barcoded TCR beta cDNA molecule for every two T cells. To track age-related changes in TCR beta repertoire diversity, the study relied on deep sequencing normalized with unique cDNA molecular identifiers. The donors were split into four age groups: young (average around 15 years), middle-aged (over 35), aged (roughly 60) and long-lived (roughly 80). Donors of different ages were randomly distributed across sequencing lanes to avoid experimental bias. Using the same blood draw, the study looked at two additional independent replicas of 1 million unique cDNA reads for two donors, one aged 18 to 29 and the other aged 80 or older. What the study reported, not specific to this receptor: There was a strong correlation between observed TCR beta diversity and the percentage of naive T cells measured by flow cytometry. Conclusive comparison of naive and antigen-experienced compartments was prevented by the profiling of bulk unsorted PBMCs. Estimates of total diversity based on one million sequenced T cells were considered lower bounds and underestimates. As age increased, observed TCR beta diversity per million T cells dropped in a roughly linear way, and a significant reduction was already evident by age about 40. The long-lived group showed more naive CD4+ T cells, fewer expanded clones and increased TCR diversity than the aged group, suggesting age selection. Because the CMV infection status of the donors was unknown, age-related changes in expanded clonotypes may potentially have been confounded.

The approximately 40 donors, aged about 6 to 90 years, were systemically healthy Caucasian individuals from Russia. Each donor gave roughly 11 milliliters of peripheral blood, drawn into EDTA-treated Vacutainer tubes. Ficoll-Paque density-gradient centrifugation was used to isolate PBMCs, with at least 6.5 million per sample. Trizol reagent was used to extract total RNA from PBMCs, with at least 5 micrograms per sample. For every donor, flow cytometry on a PBMC aliquot measured the percentage of naive CD45RAhigh/CD27high T cells. Trimming removed 4 bases from V and 3 bases from J; the gene matches leave 4 bases unexplained. The CDR3 has 14 amino acids, counting the end cysteine and phenylalanine. Only CDR3 DNA is held: 42 bases, read in frame from base 1. Per the germline V gene (reference sequence), SGHNT is the CDR1 and YYREEE is the CDR2. Library preparation used 5' RACE. The instrument was an Illumina HiSeq 2500. The second PCR ran for roughly 7 to 11 cycles and used a J-beta primer mix along with a sample-barcoded 5' primer. A unique molecular identifier was introduced onto each TCR beta cDNA molecule by a template-switch 5' adaptor carrying 12 random nucleotides. Each sample yielded at least 3 million CDR3-containing paired-end reads. All of the RNA was converted into first-strand cDNA using the Mint cDNA synthesis kit, with a TRBC-specific oligonucleotide serving as the primer. Following uracil-DNA glycosylase treatment, all cDNA underwent a first 18-cycle PCR with the universal primers M1SS and BC2_uni_R. Per the source publication's procedure: Normalization of each sample was performed by random selection of 1 million high-quality reads, each carrying a distinct molecular identifier. Instead of being binned into consensus sequences, reads with shared molecular identifiers were discarded. MiTCR, set to a Q25 quality threshold and the strictest error-elimination algorithm, was used for CDR3 identification, clonotype clustering and error correction. Lower-bound total TCR beta diversity was estimated with a nonparametric unseen species model using Euler transformation. The public reads were run again by TCRdb, first through fastp at Q25 and then through MiXCR, and only productive beta chains were kept. Records with the same CDR3 protein are collapsed into one entry carrying the most frequent genes and DNA. Here the V and J calls rest on TCRdb's processing, not on the authors' analysis. The sample table records 540,000 or so distinct CDR3 sequences; about 26% of these occur just once. Clones ranked in the top ten supply about a fifth of the sample.

The sequencing sample was made of blood. This sequence uses TRBV5-4 and TRBJ2-4; 7 bases in the junction line up with TRBD1. The source of this sequence is a woman in her 70s in good health. The CDR3 region reads CASSGTANKNIQYF. The bases are TGTGCCAGCAGCGGGACAGCAAACAAAAACATTCAGTACTTC.